Below, 21 T cell receptor beta chains from the same sample are listed, as sequenced in a study of OX40 agonist ivuxolimab in advanced cancers. Method: immunoSEQ multiplex PCR; TCRdb's copy keeps in-frame clones and lacks some. Of 90,000 to 120,000 clones in the sample, about 91% are singletons; the top ten hold roughly 1.1%. Here the sequenced sample was CD4+ or CD8+ T cells sorted from blood, taken in a trial of the OX40 agonist ivuxolimab. These receptor sequences come from an adult with an advanced solid tumor such as melanoma, head and neck, liver or kidney cancer.

V is TRBV28 and J is TRBJ2-1; D gene unclear. Trimming removed 6 bases at V and 7 bases at J, with 13 bases between. Per the germline V gene, CDR1 is MDHEN and CDR2 is SYDVKM. CDR3 length: 13 amino acids. CDR3 DNA: TGTGCCAGCAGGACGCCCAAGACTAATGAGCAGTTCTTC. This encodes CASRTPKTNEQFF.

This clone was seen a single time. The chain combines TRBV5-4 with TRBJ2-4; D possibly matches TRBD1 or TRBD2 (6 bases each). Per germline, CDR1 SGHNT and CDR2 YYREEE (reference sequence). V shed 4 bases and J shed 6 bases, with 11 bases lying between them. The CDR3 totals 13 residues. The chain's CDR3 is CASSVGGGNIQYF. The CDR3 coding sequence is TGTGCCAGCAGCGTGGGGGGCGGAAACATTCAGTACTTC.

The V gene is TRBV7-8, the J gene TRBJ2-5, with 9 bases matching TRBD1. The germline V gene has CDR1 SGHVS and CDR2 FQNEAQ. J gave up 5 bases and V 5 bases, and 12 bases lay outside the gene matches. There are 16 residues in the CDR3. This chain's CDR3 is CASSGGLTGGYETQYF. CDR3 in DNA: TGTGCCAGCAGCGGAGGGCTGACAGGGGGTTACGAGACCCAGTACTTC.

The chain employs TRBV10-1 and TRBJ2-7; 9 bases match TRBD1. CDR1 is WNHNN, CDR2 SYGVQD, per germline (reference sequence). Trimming took 4 bases from V and 3 from J; bases not matched to a gene: 7. This CDR3 is built from 15 residues. CDR3 amino acids: CASSGGGQGIYEQYF. CDR3 nucleotides: TGCGCCAGCAGTGGAGGGGGACAGGGAATCTACGAGCAGTACTTC.

J is TRBJ2-1 and V is TRBV28; 9 bases are shared with TRBD2. Germline assignment: CDR1 MDHEN and CDR2 SYDVKM. V shed 6 bases, J shed 3 bases, and the junction held 6 bases outside the gene matches. The CDR3 has 15 amino acids. For the CDR3, the DNA is TGTGCCAGCAGCTGGATAGCGGGAGACTACAATGAGCAGTTCTTC. Translated, it gives CASSWIAGDYNEQFF.

The rearrangement uses TRBV30 and TRBJ2-7; the D gene is possibly TRBD1 (6 bases). V lost 0 bases and J 5 bases, leaving 8 bases between the germline ends. The CDR3 extends over 12 amino acids. Germline V gene sequence: CDR1 GTSNPN, CDR2 SVGIG (reference sequence). CDR3 in DNA: TGTGCCTGGAGTGTAGAGGGGGACGAGCAGTACTTC. It yields the protein CAWSVEGDEQYF.

This rearrangement joins TRBV11-3 to TRBJ2-7; TRBD1 is a possible D gene (5 bases). CDR1 is SGHNT, CDR2 YENEEA, per germline. The germline V and J ends were trimmed by 4 bases and 6 bases, with 22 bases remaining between them. The CDR3 loop spans 16 amino acids. CDR3 protein: CASSSGKGILLPEQYF. The CDR3 nucleotides read TGTGCCAGCAGCTCCGGCAAGGGGATCCTCCTCCCCGAGCAGTACTTC.

The V and J genes are TRBV18 and TRBJ2-7, with D possibly TRBD1 on 6 matching bases. Germline V gene data show CDR1 as KGHSH and CDR2 as LQKENI. The CDR3 covers 15 residues. Trimming cost V 2 bases and J 4 bases, with 15 bases left between them. The CDR3 sequence: CASSPDQGSWYEQYF. The CDR3 coding sequence is TGTGCCAGCTCACCAGATCAGGGGTCCTGGTACGAGCAGTACTTC.

The J gene is TRBJ2-3, the V gene TRBV4-1; 13 bases are a match to TRBD2. V lost 1 base and J lost 3; bases outside the gene matches: 1. The germline V gene encodes CDR1 MGHRA and CDR2 YSYEKL. This CDR3 has 16 amino acids. The CDR3 protein is CASSQGTSGRTDTQYF. Written as DNA, the CDR3 is TGCGCCAGCAGCCAAGGGACTAGCGGGAGAACAGATACGCAGTATTTT.

The V call is TRBV28, the J call TRBJ2-7; TRBD1 agrees at 9 bases. In germline, CDR1 is MDHEN, CDR2 SYDVKM. The CDR3 totals 15 residues. V lost 6 bases, J lost 3 bases, and 9 bases stayed unmatched. The CDR3 loop is CASSLPGQGDYEQYF. Here the CDR3 DNA reads TGTGCCAGCAGCCTACCGGGACAGGGAGACTACGAGCAGTACTTC.

V is TRBV5-1 and J is TRBJ2-1; D possibly corresponds to TRBD1 (5 bases). Trimming removed 1 base at V and 6 bases at J, with 14 bases between. The V gene's germline CDR1 is SGHRS and CDR2 YFSETQ. The length of the CDR3 is 15 residues. The CDR3 reads CASSLQGAMGNEQFF. In DNA form, the CDR3 reads TGCGCCAGCAGCTTGCAGGGCGCGATGGGCAATGAGCAGTTCTTC.

The rearrangement uses TRBV9 and TRBJ2-1; 13 bases are a match to TRBD2. After removal of 2 bases from V and 5 bases from J, the junction contained 13 bases not matched to a gene. The CDR3 totals 19 residues. CDR1 SGDLS and CDR2 YYNGEE come from the germline V gene. The CDR3 is CASSVRQGFGLAGDNEQFF. DNA of the CDR3: TGTGCCAGCAGCGTCCGACAGGGGTTCGGACTAGCGGGAGACAATGAGCAGTTCTTC.

The V gene is TRBV28, the J gene TRBJ1-5; D gene ambiguous. The CDR3 spans 15 residues. CDR1 is MDHEN and CDR2 is SYDVKM in the germline V gene. Trimming stripped 4 bases from V and 5 bases from J, with 15 bases between. The CDR3 nucleotides read TGTGCCAGCAGTTCACCCGGGAGGGAGGATCAGCCCCAGCATTTT. This codes for CASSSPGREDQPQHF.

The V gene is TRBV4-1, the J gene TRBJ1-5, with TRBD1 matching 7 bases. The CDR3 runs 14 residues. Germline CDR1 reads MGHRA; CDR2 reads YSYEKL. Unmatched junction bases numbered 3, after V lost 0 bases and J lost 7 bases. The CDR3 protein is CASSQDRGGQPQHF. The CDR3 nucleotides are TGCGCCAGCAGCCAAGACAGGGGGGGCCAGCCCCAGCATTTT.

The chain carries TRBV5-1 and TRBJ2-1, with TRBD2 matching 10 bases. This CDR3 region has 16 residues. Germline lookup yields CDR1 SGHRS and CDR2 YFSETQ. V shed 9 bases and J 0 bases; nucleotides not matched to a gene: 9. The CDR3 bases are TGCGCCACCGGCAGGACTAGCGGCAGCTCCTACAATGAGCAGTTCTTC. It codes for CATGRTSGSSYNEQFF.

The J gene is TRBJ1-4, the V gene TRBV7-2; D unresolved. Germline CDR1 is SGHTA and CDR2 is FQGNSA. V lost 5 bases, J lost 3 bases, and 7 bases lay in between. The CDR3 has 13 residues. CDR3 sequence (DNA): TGTGCCAGCAGCCGTATCCCTAATGAAAAACTGTTTTTT. This gives the protein CASSRIPNEKLFF. Filled out from reference TRBV7-2 and TRBJ1-4, the complete variable domain reads GAGVSQSPSNKVTEKGKDVELRCDPISGHTALYWYRQSLGQGLEFLIYFQGNSAPDKSGLPSDRFSAERTGGSVSTLTIQRTQQEDSAVYLCASSRIPNEKLFFGSGTQLSVL.

CDR3 sequence: CASSQLSTGSSYEQYF. DNA of the CDR3: TGTGCCAGCAGCCAACTCAGTACGGGAAGCTCCTACGAGCAGTACTTC. The chain recombines TRBV14 with TRBJ2-7, with D possibly being TRBD2 (5 bases). CDR1 is SGHDN and CDR2 is FVKESK in the germline V gene. Between the trimmed V and J ends, which lost 2 bases and 0 bases, there was a span of 14 bases. The CDR3 covers 16 residues.

The chain joins TRBV2 to TRBJ1-6; 9 bases match TRBD1. The germline CDR1 and CDR2 sequences are SNHLY and FYNNEI. The V segment lost 6 bases and the J segment 8 bases; nucleotides outside the gene matches: 5. The CDR3 is 14 residues long. CDR3 DNA: TGTGCCAGCAGCGTGACAGGGGGGGATTCACCCCTCCACTTT. Translating it yields CASSVTGGDSPLHF. The variable domain in full, completed from reference TRBV2 and TRBJ1-6, reads EPEVTQTPSHQVTQMGQEVILRCVPISNHLYFYWYRQILGQKVEFLVSFYNNEISEKSEIFDDQFSVERPDGSNFTLKIRSTKLEDSAMYFCASSVTGGDSPLHFGNGTRLTVT.

The chain carries TRBV6-5 and TRBJ2-2; 14 positions match TRBD2. Per germline, CDR1 MNHEY and CDR2 SVGAGI. The ends lost 6 bases at V and 6 bases at J; junction bases unmatched: 3. This CDR3 spans 15 amino acids. The CDR3 DNA reads as TGTGCCAGCAGGGGACTAGCGGGAGTCCCCGGGGAGCTGTTTTTT. Translation: CASRGLAGVPGELFF.

V and J are TRBV18 and TRBJ1-1; 8 bases fit TRBD1. Looked up from germline, CDR1 is KGHSH and CDR2 is LQKENI. The CDR3 length is 16 residues. Trimming removed 3 bases from V and 3 bases from J; junction bases left unmatched: 9. The CDR3 spells CASSPLGQGGDTEAFF. The CDR3, as DNA: TGTGCCAGCTCACCTCTTGGACAGGGCGGAGACACTGAAGCTTTCTTT.

The chain is built from TRBV29-1 and TRBJ2-7; D is unclear. Germline values: CDR1 SQVTM, CDR2 ANQGSEA. Trimming removed 4 bases at V and 1 base at J, with 5 bases between. The CDR3 totals 11 residues. This CDR3 reads CSVGLSYEQYF. The CDR3 DNA sequence: TGCAGCGTTGGCCTTTCCTACGAGCAGTACTTC.